These 22 T cell receptor beta chains were sequenced from one sample in a study of cytomegalovirus exposure and HLA in healthy donors. Using immunoSEQ multiplex PCR, the repertoire was profiled, and TCRdb retains in-frame clones only, with some absent. The repertoire holds a few hundred thousand clones, roughly 90% seen once, with about 0.85% in the top ten. The sample comprised PBMCs. These receptors all come from a woman aged 18-30 years in good health and CMV-seronegative.

This clone has just one count. V gene TRBV7-2 combines with J gene TRBJ2-7, with 7 bases matching TRBD1. V was pared by 1 base and J by 2 bases, with 8 bases of the junction left unmatched. The CDR3 covers 16 residues. Germline lookup yields CDR1 SGHTA and CDR2 FQGNSA. Here the CDR3 reads CASSLEPAQGAYEQYF. In nucleotides, the CDR3 is TGTGCCAGCAGCTTAGAACCAGCCCAGGGGGCCTACGAGCAGTACTTC.

The rearrangement joins TRBV15 to TRBJ1-1; maybe TRBD1 (5 bases). The CDR3 loop spans 13 amino acids. V dropped 2 bases and J dropped 10 bases, with 14 bases sitting between them. Germline V CDR1 and CDR2: LNHNV, YYDKDF (reference sequence). In DNA form, the CDR3 reads TGTGCCACCAGCAGAAGTGGACAAGAGGCAGCTTTCTTT. This sequence encodes CATSRSGQEAAFF.

This rearrangement joins TRBV6-6 to TRBJ1-5, with D possibly being TRBD1 (6 bases). From germline, CDR1 is MNHNY and CDR2 SVGAGI (reference sequence). Trimming cost V 4 bases and J 1 base, with 14 bases left between them. The CDR3 is 16 amino acids. CDR3 sequence (DNA): TGTGCCAGCAGTTCGACCCTACAGGGAAGCAATCAGCCCCAGCATTTT. This gives the protein CASSSTLQGSNQPQHF.

The chain is built from TRBV11-2 and TRBJ2-5; possible D gene TRBD2, 7 bases. This CDR3 contains 16 residues. V was pared by 0 bases and J by 2 bases, with 13 bases between. Germline V gene sequence: CDR1 SGHAT, CDR2 FQNNGV. DNA for the CDR3: TGTGCCAGCAGCTTAGATTGGGGGGGCCGGCAAGAGACCCAGTACTTC. This translates into CASSLDWGGRQETQYF.

This clone was observed once. The chain carries TRBV10-2 and TRBJ2-7; no clear D gene. V lost 3 bases and J lost 4, with 10 bases in between. The CDR3 sequence is 13 residues long. Per germline, CDR1 WSHSY and CDR2 SAAADI. Here the CDR3 DNA reads TGCGCCAGCAGTGATCCCGTCAGGTACGAGCAGTACTTC. It specifies CASSDPVRYEQYF.

V usage is TRBV27 and J usage is TRBJ1-2; 9 bases map to TRBD1. This CDR3 spans 15 amino acids. The V gene end was trimmed by 5 bases and the J gene end by 9 bases; junction bases not matched to a gene: 13. The germline CDR1 and CDR2 sequences are MNHEY and SMNVEV (reference sequence). The CDR3 nucleotides are TGTGCCAGCAGTCCCTACCCTACAGGGGGCCTGAGCTACACCTTC. Its translation: CASSPYPTGGLSYTF.

CDR3 nucleotide sequence: TGTGCCAGCAGTTTTGGGACAGGGGACTCCTCAGCTTTCTTT. Its protein is CASSFGTGDSSAFF. The rearrangement joins TRBV6-4 to TRBJ1-1, with 10 bases matching TRBD1. The length of the CDR3 is 14 residues. In germline, CDR1 is MRHNA, CDR2 SNTAGT. V lost 5 bases to trimming and J lost 10 bases; unmatched junction nucleotides: 10.

The genes are TRBV6-5 and TRBJ1-4; possible D gene TRBD1, 5 bases. Looked up from germline, CDR1 is MNHEY and CDR2 is SVGAGI. CDR3 length equals 16 residues. The V end was cut by 1 base, the J end by 8 bases, with 17 bases between. CDR3 region: CASSYLSIGQREKLFF. As DNA, the CDR3 is TGTGCCAGCAGTTACTTAAGTATAGGACAACGAGAAAAACTGTTTTTT.

The chain uses TRBV6-6 and TRBJ2-1; D not resolved. The length of the CDR3 is 15 residues. The germline gives CDR1 MNHNY, CDR2 SVGAGI (reference sequence). Trimming took off 7 bases at V and 7 bases at J, with 20 bases between the two ends. DNA for the CDR3: TGTGCCAGCAACCAACCCCGTCTACTTGAGAATGAGCAGTTCTTC. Translated, it gives CASNQPRLLENEQFF.

In the case of this clone: The sample has other DNA sequences that encode this CDR3 too. The J gene is TRBJ2-3, the V gene TRBV9; D perhaps matches TRBD2 (6 bases). Germline values: CDR1 SGDLS, CDR2 YYNGEE. This CDR3 has 15 amino acids. Trimming cost V 2 bases and J 0 bases, with 10 bases left between them. The DNA for the CDR3 is TGTGCCAGCAGCGTGGGGGACTCCAGCACAGATACGCAGTATTTT. It is translated as CASSVGDSSTDTQYF.

The chain uses TRBV5-6 and TRBJ1-2, with a weak D call TRBD1 (5 bases). Trimming left V 0 bases short and J 1 base short, with 10 bases between. CDR3 length equals 15 residues. Germline V lookup: CDR1 SGHDT, CDR2 YYEEEE. DNA for the CDR3: TGTGCCAGCAGCTTGGCCCCCCAGGGTAACTATGGCTACACCTTC. Translated, it gives CASSLAPQGNYGYTF. Full variable domain (outside the CDR3, taken from reference TRBV5-6 and TRBJ1-2): DAGVTQSPTHLIKTRGQQVTLRCSPKSGHDTVSWYQQALGQGPQFIFQYYEEEERQRGNFPDRFSGHQFPNYSSELNVNALLLGDSALYLCASSLAPQGNYGYTFGSGTRLTVV.

This sequence joins TRBV2 and TRBJ2-3, with 8 bases identical to TRBD2. J lost 2 bases, V lost 6 bases, and 7 bases had no gene match. The CDR3 is 15 amino acids. Germline CDR1 SNHLY, CDR2 FYNNEI. The CDR3 region has the DNA TGTGCCAGCAGGCGACTAGCGACCACCACAGATACGCAGTATTTT. Its protein is CASRRLATTTDTQYF.

This clone showed up just a few times. Different DNA sequences within this sample yield the same CDR3. The rearrangement links TRBV18 to TRBJ2-7; the D gene is possibly TRBD2 (6 bases). The germline V gene has CDR1 KGHSH and CDR2 LQKENI. This CDR3 has 13 amino acids. V was shortened by 4 bases and J by 1 base, with 8 bases between the two germline ends. In DNA, the CDR3 is TGTGCCAGCTCACTCGGGACTTCCTACGAGCAGTACTTC. This sequence encodes CASSLGTSYEQYF. The full variable domain, its missing parts supplied by reference TRBV18 and TRBJ2-7, is NAGVMQNPRHLVRRRGQEARLRCSPMKGHSHVYWYRQLPEEGLKFMVYLQKENIIDESGMPKERFSAEFPKEGPSILRIQQVVRGDSAAYFCASSLGTSYEQYFGPGTRLTVT.

This chain links TRBV30 with TRBJ1-1, with TRBD1 matching over 8 bases. Germline values: CDR1 GTSNPN, CDR2 SVGIG (reference sequence). The CDR3 consists of 12 residues. V gave up 2 bases and J gave up 8 bases; unmatched junction bases: 4. The CDR3 DNA reads as TGTGCCTGGAGTTCCAGGGGGCGAGAAGCTTTCTTT. This sequence encodes CAWSSRGREAFF.

This chain joins TRBV2 and TRBJ2-1; 11 bases match TRBD2. The length of the CDR3 is 14 residues. The J segment lost 13 bases and the V segment lost 7 bases, leaving 12 bases of the junction unmatched. Germline V gives CDR1 SNHLY, CDR2 FYNNEI. The CDR3 region is CASIGLAGRRGQFF. DNA for the CDR3: TGTGCCAGCATCGGACTAGCGGGCAGAAGGGGCCAGTTCTTC.

On this clone itself: This same CDR3 is encoded by further DNA sequences in the sample. This chain connects TRBV5-1 to TRBJ2-5; perhaps TRBD1 as D (6 bases). V lost 2 bases and J 2 bases, leaving 7 bases between the germline ends. Germline assignment: CDR1 SGHRS and CDR2 YFSETQ. The length of the CDR3 is 13 residues. This CDR3 reads CASSLQGQETQYF. The CDR3 region has the DNA TGCGCCAGCAGCTTACAGGGACAAGAGACCCAGTACTTC.

The rearrangement joins TRBV14 to TRBJ2-7, with D unclear. The CDR3 consists of 14 residues. Trimming cost V 4 bases and J 1 base, with 11 bases left between them. Germline CDR1 and CDR2: SGHDN and FVKESK. The CDR3 sequence is CASSPPVPSYEQYF. The CDR3 coding sequence is TGTGCCAGCAGCCCCCCGGTTCCGTCCTACGAGCAGTACTTC.

The chain combines TRBV5-8 with TRBJ2-7; 9 positions match TRBD2. Germline trimming cut 2 bases from V and 4 bases from J; bases unmatched to any gene: 7. The CDR3 sequence is 15 residues long. Looked up from germline, CDR1 is SGHTS and CDR2 is YDEGEE. This chain's CDR3 is CASSLRAGGPYEQYF. The CDR3 DNA reads as TGTGCCAGCAGCTTACGGGCGGGAGGGCCGTACGAGCAGTACTTC.

The V call is TRBV27, the J call TRBJ2-7; the match to TRBD2 covers 9 bases. Germline V gene data show CDR1 as MNHEY and CDR2 as SMNVEV (reference sequence). The CDR3 runs 16 residues. The ends lost 5 bases at V and 0 bases at J; junction bases unmatched: 8. CDR3: CASSPFSGSPSYEQYF. The CDR3, as DNA: TGTGCCAGCAGTCCGTTTAGCGGGAGCCCCTCCTACGAGCAGTACTTC.

The chain employs TRBV4-1 and TRBJ1-5; 9 positions agree with TRBD1. V lost 4 bases to trimming and J lost 7 bases; unmatched junction nucleotides: 11. The CDR3 contains 16 residues. Germline loops: CDR1 MGHRA, CDR2 YSYEKL. DNA of the CDR3: TGCGCCAGCAGCCTTAAGGACAGGGGCTCTTTGCAGCCCCAGCATTTT. This translates into CASSLKDRGSLQPQHF.

The rearrangement joins TRBV5-4 to TRBJ1-1; the D gene is possibly TRBD1 (5 bases). Germline CDR1 is SGHNT and CDR2 is YYREEE (reference sequence). The length of the CDR3 is 13 residues. V shed 4 bases and J shed 6 bases, with 13 bases lying between them. Written as DNA, the CDR3 is TGTGCCAGCAGCGCCTCGAGGACACCTGAAGCTTTCTTT. Protein: CASSASRTPEAFF.

The J gene is TRBJ2-3, the V gene TRBV7-3; 11 bases align to TRBD2. Germline V gene data show CDR1 as SGHTA and CDR2 as FQGTGA. Trimming took 5 bases from V and 6 from J; bases not matched to a gene: 7. The CDR3 has 15 amino acids. DNA of the CDR3: TGTGCCAGCAGCCCATTAGCGGGAGGGCCGGATACGCAGTATTTT. Translated, it gives CASSPLAGGPDTQYF. Drawing the rest from reference TRBV7-3 and TRBJ2-3, the complete variable domain is GAGVSQTPSNKVTEKGKYVELRCDPISGHTALYWYRQSLGQGPEFLIYFQGTGAADDSGLPNDRFFAVRPEGSVSTLKIQRTERGDSAVYLCASSPLAGGPDTQYFGPGTRLTVL.